This TCR beta chain was recorded in a study of CD8+CD57+ T cells in acquired aplastic anemia. Background on the study: Recorded DNA amounts for sorted CD4+ and CD8+ cells had an average of approximately 3 ug. There were some 9.8 million reads, on average, for CD4+ cells from healthy donors. Study-wide results and caveats: Patients and controls had CD8+ Simpson's diversity values that were not significantly distinct. Patients and controls shared under 30 CD8+ CDR3 sequences, highly expressed in patients.

Profiles of TCR beta VDJ and CDR3 were generated from a genomic DNA template. TCRdb called the reads again in MiXCR, with one record for every CDR3 protein. The sample holds fewer than 250,000 distinct CDR3 sequences, roughly half seen once. A word on this clonotype: Its target is not known.

V was clipped by 5 bases and J by 1 base, with 5 bases between them. The CDR3 has 13 amino acids. Germline CDR1 LNHNV, CDR2 YYDKDF (reference sequence). The specimen was sorted CD4+, CD8+, or CD8+CD57+ T cells (not recorded which) from PBMCs. The receptor was isolated from a human donor in good health, serving as a control. This chain links TRBV15 with TRBJ2-2, with unresolved D. The CDR3 sequence: CATSDLNTGELFF. CDR3 nucleotide sequence: TGTGCCACCAGCGATTTGAACACCGGGGAGCTGTTTTTT.